The 21 T cell receptor beta chains given below trace back to one sample, sequenced in a study of shared T cell receptors in the human thymus. Produced via immunoSEQ multiplex PCR; TCRdb's table is partial and in-frame only. Of 500,000 to 550,000 clones in the sample, about 80% were seen once. This sample was shared with a second study, whose subject was human thymus T cells.

The sequencing sample was made of thymocytes. The receptors were gathered from a boy in the first two years of life with a congenital heart defect.

This clone was counted a single time. The V and J genes are TRBV7-9 and TRBJ2-7; D remains unclear. The CDR3 has 15 amino acids. V was pared by 1 base and J by 1 base, with 11 bases between. Per germline, CDR1 SEHNR and CDR2 FQNEAQ (reference sequence). CDR3 amino acids: CASSLDSPPSYEQYF. The CDR3 DNA reads as TGTGCCAGCAGCTTAGACTCTCCCCCATCCTACGAGCAGTACTTC.

The genes are TRBV6-5 and TRBJ2-3; D perhaps matches TRBD2 (7 bases). Trimming took 7 bases from V and 5 from J, leaving 19 bases between them. The CDR3 runs to 15 residues. The germline CDR1 and CDR2 sequences are MNHEY and SVGAGI. Written as DNA, the CDR3 is TGTGCCAGCACCAAAAGAGGGGGGGCGGTAGATACGCAGTATTTT. Translated, it gives CASTKRGGAVDTQYF.

The CDR3 DNA reads TGTGCCAGCAGCTTGTGGAATAGCGGGAGGGCGGATACGCAGTATTTT. This translates into CASSLWNSGRADTQYF. The V and J genes are TRBV13 and TRBJ2-3; the match to TRBD2 covers 11 bases. Germline CDR1 reads PRHDT; CDR2 reads FYEKMQ (reference sequence). The CDR3 sequence is 16 residues long. V was pared by 3 bases and J by 6 bases, with 8 bases of the junction left unmatched.

The chain joins TRBV14 to TRBJ2-7; 8 bases align to TRBD2. The junction had 11 bases not matched to a gene; V was cut back by 1 base and J by 3 bases. CDR1 SGHDN and CDR2 FVKESK come from the germline V gene. CDR3 length: 17 amino acids. The DNA for the CDR3 is TGTGCCAGCAGCCAAGGGGGGCGGCGGGAGGTAAACTACGAGCAGTACTTC. Its translation: CASSQGGRREVNYEQYF.

CDR3 sequence reads: CASREPTGEVAGNTIYF. The CDR3 bases are TGTGCCAGCAGGGAACCGACAGGGGAAGTAGCTGGAAACACCATATATTTT. The chain employs TRBV2 and TRBJ1-3; TRBD1 matches at 8 bases. V lost 6 bases to trimming and J lost 2 bases; unmatched junction nucleotides: 12. Germline CDR1 reads SNHLY; CDR2 reads FYNNEI. The CDR3 spans 17 residues.

The chain links TRBV11-1 to TRBJ2-1; TRBD2 aligns across 10 bases. Germline lookup yields CDR1 SGHAT and CDR2 FQDESV (reference sequence). Trimming removed 1 base from V and 4 bases from J; junction bases left unmatched: 7. The CDR3 has 17 amino acids. In DNA form, the CDR3 reads TGTGCCAGCAGCTTAGGGCCAGCGGGAGGGATGTACAATGAGCAGTTCTTC. It encodes CASSLGPAGGMYNEQFF.

This rearrangement joins TRBV10-1 to TRBJ2-5; 8 bases agree with TRBD1. This CDR3 spans 15 amino acids. CDR1 and CDR2 (germline): WNHNN, SYGVQD (reference sequence). The V gene end was trimmed by 6 bases and the J gene end by 0 bases; junction bases not matched to a gene: 6. CDR3 sequence reads: CASSHPGQDQETQYF. The CDR3 DNA is TGCGCCAGCAGCCATCCGGGACAGGACCAAGAGACCCAGTACTTC.

This clone was detected only a few times. This sequence joins TRBV28 and TRBJ1-1, with D perhaps TRBD1 (6 bases). Germline CDR1 reads MDHEN; CDR2 reads SYDVKM. The CDR3 covers 13 residues. V was shortened by 4 bases and J by 9 bases, with 15 bases between the two germline ends. Here the CDR3 DNA reads TGTGCCAGCAGTTCCCGGACAGACCCTAAAGCTTTCTTT. This sequence encodes CASSSRTDPKAFF.

The chain employs TRBV30 and TRBJ2-1, with 7 bases lining up with TRBD1. Losses at the gene ends were 6 bases for V and 10 bases for J; bases not matched to a gene: 12. Per germline, CDR1 GTSNPN and CDR2 SVGIG (reference sequence). The CDR3 covers 13 residues. The DNA for the CDR3 is TGTGCCTGCACCCAGGGGGATCAGGACGAGCAGTTCTTC. Protein sequence: CACTQGDQDEQFF.

The V and J genes are TRBV30 and TRBJ2-7, with 10 bases lining up with TRBD2. CDR1 is GTSNPN and CDR2 is SVGIG in the germline V gene (reference sequence). CDR3 length equals 16 residues. Trimming took 1 base from V and 3 from J; bases not matched to a gene: 9. The CDR3 is CAWSAPKSGRGYEQYF. CDR3 bases: TGTGCCTGGAGTGCACCAAAAAGCGGGAGGGGCTACGAGCAGTACTTC.

This rearrangement joins TRBV28 to TRBJ2-1; the D gene is possibly TRBD2 (5 bases). Germline CDR1 MDHEN, CDR2 SYDVKM. This CDR3 region has 18 residues. V was pared by 6 bases and J by 1 base, with 22 bases between. The CDR3 bases are TGTGCCAGCAGATTGGATAGGGCGGGTCAGTATTCCTACAATGAGCAGTTCTTC. Its translation is CASRLDRAGQYSYNEQFF. The variable domain in full, with the rest retrieved from reference TRBV28 and TRBJ2-1, is DVKVTQSSRYLVKRTGEKVFLECVQDMDHENMFWYRQDPGLGLRLIYFSYDVKMKEKGDIPEGYSVSREKKERFSLILESASTNQTSMYLCASRLDRAGQYSYNEQFFGPGTRLTVL.

The chain uses TRBV5-1 and TRBJ2-2, with TRBD2 matching 7 bases. Germline-derived CDR1 and CDR2 are SGHRS and YFSETQ. The J segment lost 1 base and the V segment lost 3 bases, leaving 6 bases of the junction unmatched. The CDR3 totals 16 residues. The CDR3, as DNA: TGCGCCAGCAGCTCACCGTCTAGCGGGAACACCGGGGAGCTGTTTTTT. Translating gives CASSSPSSGNTGELFF.

This clone has a handful of counts. The chain carries TRBV9 and TRBJ2-3; maybe TRBD1 (5 bases). This CDR3 contains 17 residues. The ends were cut back, 4 bases at V and 0 bases at J, with 18 bases in the middle. Per the germline V gene, CDR1 is SGDLS and CDR2 is YYNGEE. Here the CDR3 DNA reads TGTGCCAGCAGCCCTCGAGTGGGGCCCACTAGCACAGATACGCAGTATTTT. Amino acid sequence: CASSPRVGPTSTDTQYF.

The chain is built from TRBV28 and TRBJ2-3; TRBD2 aligns across 8 bases. This CDR3 has 18 residues. Germline-derived CDR1 and CDR2 are MDHEN and SYDVKM. The V gene end was trimmed by 3 bases and the J gene end by 0 bases; junction bases not matched to a gene: 11. This CDR3 is CASSFVPGRARSTDTQYF. The DNA of the CDR3 is TGTGCCAGCAGTTTCGTACCCGGGAGGGCCCGTAGCACAGATACGCAGTATTTT.

Concerning this clone itself: This sample also contains other DNA sequences that code for the same CDR3. The chain links TRBV7-2 to TRBJ2-1; 12 positions agree with TRBD2. Germline loops: CDR1 SGHTA, CDR2 FQGNSA. The CDR3 loop spans 15 amino acids. Losses at the gene ends were 5 bases for V and 3 bases for J; bases not matched to a gene: 2. The CDR3 sequence is CASSPGLAGYNEQFF. As DNA, the CDR3 is TGTGCCAGCAGCCCGGGACTAGCGGGCTACAATGAGCAGTTCTTC. The whole variable domain, remainder taken from reference TRBV7-2 and TRBJ2-1, is GAGVSQSPSNKVTEKGKDVELRCDPISGHTALYWYRQSLGQGLEFLIYFQGNSAPDKSGLPSDRFSAERTGGSVSTLTIQRTQQEDSAVYLCASSPGLAGYNEQFFGPGTRLTVL.

The CDR3 DNA is TGTGCCAGCAGTGCCCAGGGAAGGCATGGCTACACCTTC. This encodes CASSAQGRHGYTF. V and J are TRBV6-1 and TRBJ1-2; the D gene is possibly TRBD1 (5 bases). CDR3 length equals 13 residues. V lost 4 bases to trimming and J lost 6 bases, with 12 bases between them. The germline CDR1 and CDR2 sequences are MNHNS and SASEGT.

CDR3 in amino acids: CASSQTPQAHHEQYF. The CDR3 coding sequence is TGTGCCAGCAGCCAGACCCCTCAGGCCCACCACGAGCAGTACTTC. J is TRBJ2-7 and V is TRBV6-5; no firm D call. Germline V gene lookup returns CDR1 MNHEY and CDR2 SVGAGI. This CDR3 has 15 residues. Trimming cost V 6 bases and J 5 bases, with 20 bases left between them.

This clone was seen once. The chain has TRBV29-1 and TRBJ2-5, with 8 bases that match TRBD2. V was pared by 6 bases and J by 6 bases, with 18 bases of the junction left unmatched. CDR1 is SQVTM and CDR2 is ANQGSEA in the germline V gene. The CDR3 loop spans 16 amino acids. The CDR3 DNA is TGCAGCGTACTTTCATCACGCGAGCGGGAGTTAAAGACCCAGTACTTC. Translated: CSVLSSRERELKTQYF. The entire variable domain, with the rest obtained from reference TRBV29-1 and TRBJ2-5, is as follows: SAVISQKPSRDICQRGTSLTIQCQVDSQVTMMFWYRQQPGQSLTLIATANQGSEATYESGFVIDKFPISRPNLTFSTLTVSNMSPEDSSIYLCSVLSSRERELKTQYFGPGTRLLVL.

The V call is TRBV4-3, the J call TRBJ1-2, with 7 bases matching TRBD1. This CDR3 has 16 amino acids. V was clipped by 3 bases and J by 0 bases; unmatched bases: 7. In germline, CDR1 is LGHNA, CDR2 YSLEER. CDR3 coding DNA: TGCGCCAGCAGCCACTACCCGGGACAGACTAACTATGGCTACACCTTC. This gives the protein CASSHYPGQTNYGYTF.

The chain is built from TRBV7-2 and TRBJ2-7; possibly TRBD2 for D (6 bases). Germline V gene lookup returns CDR1 SGHTA and CDR2 FQGNSA. The CDR3 has 14 amino acids. V shed 0 bases and J shed 4 bases, with 10 bases lying between them. The CDR3 DNA follows: TGTGCCAGCAGCTTAGCGGGAGGAACGTACGAGCAGTACTTC. Amino acid sequence: CASSLAGGTYEQYF.

V usage is TRBV27 and J usage is TRBJ1-5, with TRBD1 matching 10 bases. The CDR3 consists of 15 residues. Germline V gives CDR1 MNHEY, CDR2 SMNVEV (reference sequence). The ends lost 6 bases at V and 5 bases at J; junction bases unmatched: 7. The CDR3, as DNA: TGTGCCAGCAGGGACGGGACAGGGGTGGATCAGCCCCAGCATTTT. Residues: CASRDGTGVDQPQHF.